This TCR beta chain was retrieved from a study of control samples from healthy donors and cancer patients. The method was immunoSEQ multiplex PCR; TCRdb's version includes in-frame clones alone and lacks a portion of them. This table holds 120,000 to 150,000 clones, around nine tenths found once. The clonotype was recovered from a man aged 25-40 years in good health. The sequencing sample was made of blood.

CDR3 coding DNA: TGTGCCAGCAGCCAAGATAGGCAACTAGCGGGGGGTAGGGCAGATACGCAGTATTTT. This gives the protein CASSQDRQLAGGRADTQYF. This sequence joins TRBV3-1 (or the pseudogene TRBV3-2) and TRBJ2-3, with 12 positions matching TRBD2. The J segment lost 4 bases and the V segment lost 0 bases, leaving 11 bases of the junction unmatched. The germline V gene encodes CDR1 LGHDT and CDR2 YNNKEL (reference sequence). The CDR3 consists of 19 residues.